This is a list of T cell receptor beta chains from one sample in a study of blood T cell repertoires in COVID-19. TCRdb keeps only in-frame clones here, not all; method: immunoSEQ multiplex PCR. The table has approximately 100,000 clones, approximately 81% seen once. The source material was peripheral blood. These receptors were collected from an older man with acute or convalescent COVID-19. Both conserved end residues are part of each CDR3. D genes are given only for firm matches. Part of the rows lack a size; the others show once, few, many or a class for expanded clones.

D gene	clone size	V gene	J gene	CDR3 protein	CDR3 DNA
-	-	TRBV4-1	TRBJ2-7	CASSLQDEQYF	TGCGCCAGCAGCCTCCAGGACGAGCAGTACTTC
TRBD2	-	TRBV19	TRBJ2-1	CASSKGTSGRYEQFF	TGTGCCAGTAGTAAAGGGACTAGCGGGAGGTATGAGCAGTTCTTC
-	-	TRBV5-1	TRBJ2-3	CASSLGVLGTDTQYF	TGCGCCAGCAGCTTAGGAGTTTTGGGCACAGATACGCAGTATTTT
-	-	TRBV12-3/TRBV12-4	TRBJ2-7	CASSSGYEQYF	TGTGCCAGCAGTTCAGGATACGAGCAGTACTTC
TRBD2	-	TRBV5-5	TRBJ2-7	CASSLSSGTYEQYF	TGTGCCAGCAGCCTTTCTAGCGGGACCTACGAGCAGTACTTC
-	-	TRBV30	TRBJ1-2	CAWSVVGRDSGYTF	TGTGCCTGGAGTGTAGTCGGCAGGGATTCTGGCTACACCTTC
TRBD2	-	TRBV7-2	TRBJ2-1	CASSPRTSGLYNEQFF	TGTGCCAGCAGCCCTAGGACTAGCGGGCTATACAATGAGCAGTTCTTC
TRBD2	-	TRBV9	TRBJ2-7	CASSTPSGIPPYEQYF	TGTGCCAGCAGCACACCTAGCGGGATCCCGCCCTACGAGCAGTACTTC
-	-	TRBV9	TRBJ2-3	CASSVGSSGLTDTQYF	TGTGCCAGCAGCGTAGGGAGTAGCGGCCTCACAGATACGCAGTATTTT
-	-	TRBV11-2	TRBJ2-3	CASINSRAFTDTQYF	TGTGCCAGCATCAACTCCAGGGCCTTCACAGATACGCAGTATTTT
TRBD1	-	TRBV5-8	TRBJ1-4	CASSRGQGGLGNEKLFF	TGTGCCAGCAGCCGGGGACAGGGGGGCCTCGGTAATGAAAAACTGTTTTTT
TRBD2	few	TRBV4-1	TRBJ2-2	CASSQDLAGGPFGELFF	TGCGCCAGCAGCCAAGATCTAGCGGGAGGGCCTTTCGGGGAGCTGTTTTTT
TRBD2	-	TRBV5-1	TRBJ2-1	CASSGEVVAGVNEQFF	TGCGCCAGCAGCGGGGAGGTAGTAGCGGGAGTCAATGAGCAGTTCTTC
TRBD2	-	TRBV12-5	TRBJ2-1	CASGAGLTYNEQFF	TGTGCTAGTGGAGCGGGATTAACCTACAATGAGCAGTTCTTC
TRBD1	-	TRBV28	TRBJ2-3	CAGRRQGAVDTQYF	TGTGCCGGCCGTAGACAGGGGGCTGTAGATACGCAGTATTTT
-	once	TRBV28	TRBJ2-5	CASSLSGEETQYF	TGTGCCAGCAGTTTATCGGGGGAAGAGACCCAGTACTTC
-	-	TRBV4-2	TRBJ1-2	CASSSSGSYGYTF	TGTGCCAGCAGCAGTTCCGGGAGCTATGGCTACACCTTC
TRBD2	-	TRBV18	TRBJ2-1	CASSLLPGGSSYNEQFF	TGTGCCAGCTCACTCCTCCCCGGCGGGAGCTCCTACAATGAGCAGTTCTTC
-	-	TRBV18	TRBJ2-5	CASSIQETQYF	TGTGCCAGCTCAATACAAGAGACCCAGTACTTC
-	-	TRBV14	TRBJ2-7	CASSPRQDSYEQYF	TGTGCCAGCAGCCCAAGACAGGACTCCTACGAGCAGTACTTC
-	-	TRBV5-1	TRBJ2-5	CASSLSAGQETQYF	TGCGCCAGCAGCTTGAGCGCTGGCCAAGAGACCCAGTACTTC
TRBD2	-	TRBV27	TRBJ2-2	CASTSGLAGAGELFF	TGTGCCAGCACGTCCGGTCTAGCGGGAGCCGGGGAGCTGTTTTTT
-	-	TRBV21-1	TRBJ1-2	CASSKLAQGAHYGYTF	TGTGCCAGCAGCAAACTCGCACAGGGGGCACACTATGGCTACACCTTC
TRBD1	-	TRBV5-4	TRBJ1-4	CASSTDRVDEKLFF	TGTGCCAGCAGCACGGACAGGGTCGACGAAAAACTGTTTTTT
TRBD2	-	TRBV20-1	TRBJ2-3	CSASVASGSTDTQYF	TGCAGTGCTAGTGTGGCTAGCGGGAGCACAGATACGCAGTATTTT
TRBD2	-	TRBV4-1	TRBJ2-7	CASSQELGTSGRYEQYF	TGCGCCAGCAGCCAAGAATTGGGAACTAGCGGGAGGTACGAGCAGTACTTC
TRBD2	-	TRBV7-8	TRBJ2-2	CASSPRLAGGGGELFF	TGTGCCAGCAGCCCCCGACTAGCGGGAGGCGGCGGGGAGCTGTTTTTT
-	-	TRBV6-6	TRBJ1-2	CATSGETYGYTF	TGTGCCACCTCCGGGGAGACCTATGGCTACACCTTC
TRBD1	-	TRBV7-8	TRBJ2-3	CASSSGTGSDTQYF	TGTGCCAGCAGCTCCGGGACAGGGAGTGATACGCAGTATTTT
-	-	TRBV30	TRBJ1-2	CAWGTGQHDYGYTF	TGTGCCTGGGGAACCGGACAGCACGACTATGGCTACACCTTC
TRBD2	-	TRBV11-2	TRBJ2-3	CASSPWTSATDTQYF	TGTGCCAGCAGTCCCTGGACTAGCGCCACAGATACGCAGTATTTT